Below are 17 T cell receptor beta chains sequenced from a single sample in a study of OX40 agonist ivuxolimab in advanced cancers. TCRdb's table, derived via immunoSEQ multiplex PCR, lists solely in-frame clones and lacks some. The profile shows 84,000 or so clones, 70% to 90% of them singletons. This material consisted of CD4+ or CD8+ T cells sorted from blood, taken in a trial of the OX40 agonist ivuxolimab. These receptors came from an adult with an advanced solid tumor such as melanoma, head and neck, liver or kidney cancer.

The CDR3 sequence is CASSLEGSGGYGYTF. CDR3 in DNA: TGCGCCAGCAGCTTGGAAGGGAGCGGGGGGTATGGCTACACCTTC. The chain recombines TRBV5-1 with TRBJ1-2; a weak D match, TRBD1 (5 bases). Germline V gene sequence: CDR1 SGHRS, CDR2 YFSETQ. The CDR3 contains 15 residues. Deletions cut 0 bases from V and 5 bases from J, with 14 bases between.

J is TRBJ2-1 and V is TRBV4-2; 11 bases are a match to TRBD1. The CDR3 totals 16 residues. V lost 3 bases, J lost 7 bases, and 8 bases stayed unmatched. Germline CDR1 LGHNA, CDR2 YNFKEQ. CDR3 protein: CASSHPWDRGKNEQFF. The CDR3 DNA reads as TGTGCCAGCAGCCACCCCTGGGACAGGGGGAAGAATGAGCAGTTCTTC.

This sequence joins TRBV9 and TRBJ2-2; D is unclear. Germline V gene lookup returns CDR1 SGDLS and CDR2 YYNGEE. The ends were cut back, 4 bases at V and 1 base at J, with 11 bases in the middle. The CDR3 runs 15 residues. The CDR3 nucleotides read TGTGCCAGCAGCCAACGGAGACAGAACACCGGGGAGCTGTTTTTT. Amino acids: CASSQRRQNTGELFF.

The rearrangement joins TRBV7-6 to TRBJ2-1; 7 bases line up with TRBD1. The CDR3 consists of 14 residues. Germline assignment: CDR1 SGHVS and CDR2 FNYEAQ. J gave up 12 bases and V 5 bases, and 13 bases lay outside the gene matches. The CDR3 nucleotides are TGTGCCAGCAGCCCCCGAGTAGGGGGCGATGGGCAGTTCTTC. Encoded protein: CASSPRVGGDGQFF. Combining the CDR3 with reference TRBV7-6 and TRBJ2-1 gives the whole variable domain GAGVSQSPRYKVTKRGQDVALRCDPISGHVSLYWYRQALGQGPEFLTYFNYEAQQDKSGLPNDRFSAERPEGSISTLTIQRTEQRDSAMYRCASSPRVGGDGQFFGPGTRLTVL.

The chain uses TRBV9 and TRBJ2-7; D perhaps matches TRBD1 (5 bases). V gave up 0 bases and J gave up 3 bases, with 13 bases separating them. The CDR3 is 15 residues long. Germline V gene data show CDR1 as SGDLS and CDR2 as YYNGEE. CDR3 coding DNA: TGTGCCAGCAGCGTAGATATGGGGCGCGTCTACGAGCAGTACTTC. This codes for CASSVDMGRVYEQYF.

This sequence joins TRBV5-1 and TRBJ2-3; D remains unclear. Germline CDR1 and CDR2: SGHRS and YFSETQ. V gave up 2 bases and J gave up 4 bases, with 5 bases separating them. The CDR3 is 12 residues long. CDR3 residues: CASSFISDTQYF. CDR3 in DNA: TGCGCCAGCAGCTTCATATCAGATACGCAGTATTTT.

V and J are TRBV2 and TRBJ2-3, with 7 bases identical to TRBD1. The germline V gene has CDR1 SNHLY and CDR2 FYNNEI. The V and J ends lost 2 bases and 3 bases, in that order; junction bases with no gene match: 5. The CDR3 runs to 15 residues. CDR3 region: CASSETGVGTDTQYF. In DNA, the CDR3 is TGTGCCAGCAGTGAAACAGGGGTTGGGACAGATACGCAGTATTTT.

The chain is built from TRBV6-6 and TRBJ2-1; no clear D gene. The V and J ends lost 6 bases and 6 bases respectively, with 12 bases between them. The CDR3 loop spans 13 amino acids. CDR1 is MNHNY and CDR2 is SVGAGI in the germline V gene (reference sequence). CDR3 sequence: CASRYHTLNEQFF. For the CDR3, the DNA is TGTGCCAGCAGATACCACACCCTCAATGAGCAGTTCTTC.

This chain connects TRBV6-6 to TRBJ1-5, with D possibly being TRBD1 (6 bases). Germline V gene data show CDR1 as MNHNY and CDR2 as SVGAGI (reference sequence). Trimming cost V 2 bases and J 9 bases, with 17 bases left between them. The CDR3 sequence is 15 residues long. DNA of the CDR3: TGTGCCAGCAGTTACGGCCGGGACACCTTATCGCCCCAGCATTTT. This gives the protein CASSYGRDTLSPQHF.

The V call is TRBV5-1, the J call TRBJ2-3; perhaps D is TRBD1 or TRBD2 (5 bases each). This CDR3 is 13 amino acids long. Germline V gene data show CDR1 as SGHRS and CDR2 as YFSETQ. V gave up 4 bases and J gave up 1 base, with 7 bases separating them. The CDR3 is CASSRDGTDTQYF. DNA of the CDR3: TGCGCCAGCAGCCGGGACGGCACAGATACGCAGTATTTT.

The chain joins TRBV6-1 to TRBJ2-1; D is ambiguous. The CDR3 extends over 12 amino acids. Trimming pared 5 bases from V and 4 bases from J, leaving 6 bases between. Per the germline V gene, CDR1 is MNHNS and CDR2 is SASEGT. The CDR3 spells CASSSGYNEQFF. The CDR3 DNA follows: TGTGCCAGCAGTTCAGGTTACAATGAGCAGTTCTTC.

In its sample, this clone was seen once. The V gene is TRBV7-6, the J gene TRBJ1-1; D might be TRBD1 (5 bases). This CDR3 comprises 14 residues. The ends were cut back, 2 bases at V and 13 bases at J, with 20 bases in the middle. From germline, CDR1 is SGHVS and CDR2 FNYEAQ. CDR3 DNA sequence: TGTGCCAGCAGCTTAAGGTTGGGGGAGGGGCAGGTTTTCTTT. Protein sequence: CASSLRLGEGQVFF.

The chain links TRBV2 to TRBJ1-1; D is ambiguous. This CDR3 comprises 12 residues. Trimming removed 2 bases from V and 5 bases from J, with 6 bases in between. Germline V gives CDR1 SNHLY, CDR2 FYNNEI. The CDR3 loop reads CASSERKTEAFF. The CDR3 DNA is TGTGCCAGCAGTGAAAGGAAGACTGAAGCTTTCTTT.

The CDR3, as DNA: TGTGCCAGCAGCTTTAGAGGGGGCGCCTCCGGGGAGCTGTTTTTT. It encodes CASSFRGGASGELFF. The J gene is TRBJ2-2, the V gene TRBV7-3, with TRBD1 identical over 7 bases. Germline lookup yields CDR1 SGHTA and CDR2 FQGTGA. The ends lost 3 bases at V and 6 bases at J; junction bases unmatched: 7. The length of the CDR3 is 15 residues.

This chain links TRBV7-2 with TRBJ2-5; perhaps TRBD1 as D (5 bases). Germline CDR1 SGHTA, CDR2 FQGNSA. CDR3 length: 12 residues. V shed 5 bases and J shed 7 bases, with 11 bases lying between them. CDR3 in DNA: TGTGCCAGCAGCACCTACCAGGGGACCCAGTACTTC. Translation gives CASSTYQGTQYF.

The chain carries TRBV5-1 and TRBJ1-1; D ambiguous. The germline CDR1 and CDR2 sequences are SGHRS and YFSETQ. The length of the CDR3 is 15 residues. Trimming took off 4 bases at V and 1 base at J, with 14 bases between the two ends. The CDR3 is CASSTSLGRNTEAFF. The CDR3 nucleotides read TGCGCCAGCAGCACCTCGTTGGGGAGGAACACTGAAGCTTTCTTT.

V is TRBV6-1 and J is TRBJ1-2; D is perhaps TRBD1 (5 bases). V lost 4 bases to trimming and J lost 7 bases, with 16 bases between them. CDR3 size: 14 residues. Germline assignment: CDR1 MNHNS and CDR2 SASEGT. The CDR3 nucleotides are TGTGCCAGCAGTGGAAAAGAGGTCGGGACTGGCTACACCTTC. Translating it yields CASSGKEVGTGYTF.